The 31 T cell receptor beta chains listed next were all sequenced from one sample in a study of T cells expressing NK-cell markers. After re-calling the 5' RACE reads, TCRdb lists one entry per CDR3 protein, DNA absent. The ten most abundant clones cover about 10% of a sample with 300,000 to 500,000 distinct CDR3 sequences. Sequenced input: blood T cells: a sorted CD56 or NKG2C T cell subset, CD4+ or CD8+ T cells, or bulk PBMC T cells (not recorded which). The receptors here all came from a woman between 45 and 60 years old in good health.

The chain couples TRBV2 to TRBJ2-3; with no DNA, the TCRdb D assignment of TRBD1 cannot be verified. This CDR3 has 15 residues. Germline V CDR1 and CDR2: SNHLY, FYNNEI. CDR3 residues: CASRTRGITTDTQYF. Complete variable domain (other parts from reference TRBV2 and TRBJ2-3): EPEVTQTPSHQVTQMGQEVILRCVPISNHLYFYWYRQILGQKVEFLVSFYNNEISEKSEIFDDQFSVERPDGSNFTLKIRSTKLEDSAMYFCASRTRGITTDTQYFGPGTRLTVL.

V gene TRBV28 combines with J gene TRBJ1-3; absent DNA, TCRdb's TRBD1 call cannot be checked. CDR1 and CDR2 (germline): MDHEN, SYDVKM. The length of the CDR3 is 14 residues. CDR3 loop: CASSSGLNGNTIYF.

This chain joins TRBV18 and TRBJ2-1; the TRBD1 assignment by TCRdb is unverifiable without DNA. Germline CDR1 and CDR2: KGHSH and LQKENI. This CDR3 region has 13 residues. CDR3 amino acids: CASSRGTENEQFF.

The chain has TRBV20-1 and TRBJ1-5; there is no DNA to check the TCRdb D call of TRBD1. The CDR3 extends over 13 amino acids. Germline-derived CDR1 and CDR2 are DFQATT and SNEGSKA (reference sequence). This CDR3 is CSASRGSNQPQHF.

The V gene is TRBV7-9, the J gene TRBJ2-5; TCRdb designates TRBD2, a call that cannot be tested without DNA. Germline assignment: CDR1 SEHNR and CDR2 FQNEAQ (reference sequence). CDR3 length equals 13 residues. The CDR3 spells CAGSFGLVETQYF.

This rearrangement joins TRBV12-3 or TRBV12-4 to TRBJ2-7; the TRBD1 assignment by TCRdb is unverifiable without DNA. The CDR3 extends over 13 amino acids. CDR3 protein: CASKRTEEYEQYF.

The rearrangement links TRBV6-6 to TRBJ2-3. The V gene's germline CDR1 is MNHNY and CDR2 SVGAGI (reference sequence). The CDR3 sequence is 12 residues long. The CDR3 protein is CASRTSTDTQYF.

This chain joins TRBV5-1 and TRBJ2-7; TCRdb reports TRBD1, a call that lacks DNA to check it against. Germline assignment: CDR1 SGHRS and CDR2 YFSETQ. This CDR3 is 15 amino acids long. The CDR3 protein is CASSLGPYRVYEQYF.

This chain joins TRBV27 and TRBJ2-1; TCRdb names TRBD2, which stays unverified in the absence of DNA. Germline V gene sequence: CDR1 MNHEY, CDR2 SMNVEV (reference sequence). This CDR3 has 16 amino acids. The CDR3 spells CASSTYTREISNEQFF.

The chain combines TRBV4-1 with TRBJ2-1. Germline CDR1 reads MGHRA; CDR2 reads YSYEKL. The CDR3 has 14 amino acids. Here the CDR3 reads CASSQDLMEAGQFF.

The chain uses TRBV12-3 or TRBV12-4 and TRBJ1-5; TCRdb's assignment of TRBD1 cannot be checked, as there is no DNA. The CDR3 spans 14 residues. The chain's CDR3 is CASSDRGGVQPQHF.

This chain uses TRBV11-2 with TRBJ2-2. Germline assignment: CDR1 SGHAT and CDR2 FQNNGV. This CDR3 has 15 amino acids. CDR3 in amino acids: CASSLVGPNTGELFF.

The chain couples TRBV9 to TRBJ2-1; checking the TCRdb D call of TRBD2 is not possible without DNA. CDR3 length: 16 residues. From germline, CDR1 is SGDLS and CDR2 YYNGEE. This CDR3 is CASSVEASGRGGEQFF.

This chain connects TRBV5-8 to TRBJ2-1; checking the TCRdb D call of TRBD2 is not possible without DNA. The CDR3 sequence is 15 residues long. Germline CDR1 SGHTS, CDR2 YDEGEE. The CDR3 here is CASSLTAPSLNEQFF. Using reference TRBV5-8 and TRBJ2-1 for the parts outside the CDR3, the full variable domain is EAGVTQSPTHLIKTRGQQATLRCSPISGHTSVYWYQQALGLGLQFLLWYDEGEERNRGNFPPRFSGRQFPNYSSELNVNALELEDSALYLCASSLTAPSLNEQFFGPGTRLTVL.

CDR3 loop: CASSQEGTADFYNEQFF. The chain has TRBV14 and TRBJ2-1; there is no DNA to check the TCRdb D call of TRBD2. This CDR3 region has 17 residues. CDR1 is SGHDN and CDR2 is FVKESK in the germline V gene.

This chain uses TRBV6-2 or TRBV6-3 with TRBJ1-4. The CDR3 contains 14 residues. Looked up from germline, CDR1 is MNHEY and CDR2 is SVGEGT. This CDR3 reads CASSYRRSNEKLFF.

The CDR3 loop reads CASSLVNGRRTDTQYF. This chain joins TRBV7-2 and TRBJ2-3. Germline V gene lookup returns CDR1 SGHTA and CDR2 FQGNSA. The CDR3 totals 16 residues.

V gene TRBV4-1 combines with J gene TRBJ1-1. The CDR3 is 14 amino acids. The germline V gene has CDR1 MGHRA and CDR2 YSYEKL. CDR3: CASSQDGPITEAFF.

The CDR3 here is CATVGPDSGYTF. The V gene is TRBV15, the J gene TRBJ1-2; TCRdb selects TRBD1, and the lack of DNA leaves this call unchecked. Germline V gives CDR1 LNHNV, CDR2 YYDKDF (reference sequence). The CDR3 has 12 residues.

This chain joins TRBV12-5 and TRBJ2-1; the D call from TCRdb, TRBD2, cannot be confirmed without DNA. CDR1 and CDR2 from the germline V gene are LGHNT and FRNRAP. The CDR3 is made up of 15 amino acids. The CDR3 sequence is CASGSSGLAGGEQFF.

The chain employs TRBV6-1 and TRBJ2-3; the D gene TCRdb calls, TRBD2, cannot be checked with no DNA. CDR1 is MNHNS and CDR2 is SASEGT in the germline V gene. The CDR3 extends over 13 amino acids. CDR3 loop: CATLTSGSDTQYF.

V gene TRBV20-1 combines with J gene TRBJ2-1; TCRdb's D gene call, TRBD2, goes unchecked for lack of DNA. CDR3 length: 15 residues. CDR1 DFQATT and CDR2 SNEGSKA come from the germline V gene (reference sequence). The CDR3 reads CSASRTSGRMDEQFF.

This chain connects TRBV20-1 to TRBJ2-1; TCRdb's assignment of TRBD2 cannot be checked, as there is no DNA. Germline V gene data show CDR1 as DFQATT and CDR2 as SNEGSKA (reference sequence). The CDR3 loop spans 15 amino acids. This CDR3 is CSARGARTFMNEQFF.

The chain employs TRBV7-9 and TRBJ2-3. The CDR3 contains 13 residues. The germline V gene encodes CDR1 SEHNR and CDR2 FQNEAQ (reference sequence). This CDR3 reads CASVLSGTDTQYF.

V and J are TRBV27 and TRBJ2-2; there is no DNA to check the TCRdb D call of TRBD1. This CDR3 comprises 15 residues. From germline, CDR1 is MNHEY and CDR2 SMNVEV (reference sequence). The CDR3 loop is CASSAGTANTGELFF.

This chain uses TRBV14 with TRBJ1-2; with no DNA, the TCRdb D assignment of TRBD1 cannot be verified. Germline V gives CDR1 SGHDN, CDR2 FVKESK. The CDR3 consists of 12 residues. CDR3 protein: CASSQTGSGYTF. Filled out from reference TRBV14 and TRBJ1-2, the complete variable domain reads EAGVTQFPSHSVIEKGQTVTLRCDPISGHDNLYWYRRVMGKEIKFLLHFVKESKQDESGMPNNRFLAERTGGTYSTLKVQPAELEDSGVYFCASSQTGSGYTFGSGTRLTVV.

The chain couples TRBV27 to TRBJ2-1; TCRdb names TRBD2, which stays unverified in the absence of DNA. The germline gives CDR1 MNHEY, CDR2 SMNVEV (reference sequence). The CDR3 runs 17 residues. CDR3 loop: CASSTAGRELNYNEQFF.

The chain combines TRBV5-1 with TRBJ1-4. CDR3 size: 15 residues. Germline CDR1 and CDR2: SGHRS and YFSETQ. The CDR3 sequence is CASSLGVVSNEKLFF.

The chain employs TRBV5-1 and TRBJ2-1; the D gene TCRdb calls, TRBD1, cannot be checked with no DNA. The CDR3 extends over 17 amino acids. CDR1 and CDR2 (germline): SGHRS, YFSETQ. CDR3 sequence: CASSLVGGQSSYNEQFF.

This chain uses TRBV5-1 with TRBJ2-3; TCRdb reports TRBD1, a call that lacks DNA to check it against. Germline V lookup: CDR1 SGHRS, CDR2 YFSETQ. This CDR3 comprises 15 residues. CDR3 loop: CASSLPGGSTDTQYF.

The gene calls are TRBV12-3 or TRBV12-4 and TRBJ2-1; TCRdb gives TRBD2 as the D gene, but with no DNA this cannot be confirmed. The CDR3 has 14 residues. The CDR3 sequence: CASSLAGARNEQFF.